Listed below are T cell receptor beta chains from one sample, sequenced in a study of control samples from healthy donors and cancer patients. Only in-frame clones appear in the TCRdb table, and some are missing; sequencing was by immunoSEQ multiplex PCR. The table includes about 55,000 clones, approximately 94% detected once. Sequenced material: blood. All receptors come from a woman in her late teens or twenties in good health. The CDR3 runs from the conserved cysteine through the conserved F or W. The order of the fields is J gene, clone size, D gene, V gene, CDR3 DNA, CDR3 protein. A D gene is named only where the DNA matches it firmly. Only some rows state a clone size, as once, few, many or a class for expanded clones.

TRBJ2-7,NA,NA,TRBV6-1,TGTGCCAGCAGTGAATATTGGGACTCCTACGAGCAGTACTTC,CASSEYWDSYEQYF
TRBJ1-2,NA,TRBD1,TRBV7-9,TGTGCCACCTTTAGACAGGGGGGTTATAGTTTCTATGGCTACACCTTC,CATFRQGGYSFYGYTF
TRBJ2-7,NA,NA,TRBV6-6,TGTGCCAGCAGTTATCTCAGCCTAACCTACGAGCAGTACTTC,CASSYLSLTYEQYF
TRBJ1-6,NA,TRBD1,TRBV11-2,TGTGCCAGCAGCTCCTCGACAGGGAATTCACCCCTCCACTTT,CASSSSTGNSPLHF
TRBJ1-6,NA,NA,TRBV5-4,TGTGCCAGCAGCTTGGATAGTTCACCCCTCCACTTT,CASSLDSSPLHF
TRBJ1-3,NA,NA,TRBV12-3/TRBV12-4,TGTGCCAGCACCCGGAAGTCTGGAAACACCATATATTTT,CASTRKSGNTIYF
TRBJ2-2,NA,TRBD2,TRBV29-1,TGCAGCGTTAAGCGGCTAGCGGGTTCCACCGGGGAGCTGTTTTTT,CSVKRLAGSTGELFF
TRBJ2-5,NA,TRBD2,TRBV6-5,TGTGCCAGCATCGAGCGGGACCCACAAGAGACCCAGTACTTC,CASIERDPQETQYF
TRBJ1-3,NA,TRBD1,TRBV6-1,TGTGCCAGCAGTGGACGACAGGGGGCTGGGGTGGGAAACACCATATATTTT,CASSGRQGAGVGNTIYF
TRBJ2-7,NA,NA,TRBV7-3,TGTGCCAGCAGCTTAAACGTGGCGGCGCAGGGCGAGCAGTACTTC,CASSLNVAAQGEQYF
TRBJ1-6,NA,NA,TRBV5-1,TGCGCCAGCAGCTTGGCTGGCCTCCCCTATTCACCCCTCCACTTT,CASSLAGLPYSPLHF
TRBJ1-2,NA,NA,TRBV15,TGTGCCACCAGCCCGCTAAGGGGTCTCTATGGCTACACCTTC,CATSPLRGLYGYTF
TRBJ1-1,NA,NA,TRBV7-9,TGTGCCAGCAGCCCCCCCGAGCGGGCAGGGATTACTGAAGCTTTCTTT,CASSPPERAGITEAFF
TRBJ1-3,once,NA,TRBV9,TGTGCCAGCAGCGGACTCCCCTCTGGAAACACCATATATTTT,CASSGLPSGNTIYF
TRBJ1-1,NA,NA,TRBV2,TGTGCCAGCAGCGAAGAAACAGGGTTGAGAGCTTTCTTT,CASSEETGLRAFF
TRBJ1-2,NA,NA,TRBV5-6,TGTGCCAGCAGCTTTGAGGGAGTTGGCTATGGCTACACCTTC,CASSFEGVGYGYTF
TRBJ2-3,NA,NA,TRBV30,TGTGCCTGGGGGCCCCCCTTCCGGGGGGCCAGCACAGATACGCAGTATTTT,CAWGPPFRGASTDTQYF
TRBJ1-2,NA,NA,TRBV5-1,TGCGCCAGCAGCTTGCCCCGACAGGACTATGGCTACACCTTC,CASSLPRQDYGYTF